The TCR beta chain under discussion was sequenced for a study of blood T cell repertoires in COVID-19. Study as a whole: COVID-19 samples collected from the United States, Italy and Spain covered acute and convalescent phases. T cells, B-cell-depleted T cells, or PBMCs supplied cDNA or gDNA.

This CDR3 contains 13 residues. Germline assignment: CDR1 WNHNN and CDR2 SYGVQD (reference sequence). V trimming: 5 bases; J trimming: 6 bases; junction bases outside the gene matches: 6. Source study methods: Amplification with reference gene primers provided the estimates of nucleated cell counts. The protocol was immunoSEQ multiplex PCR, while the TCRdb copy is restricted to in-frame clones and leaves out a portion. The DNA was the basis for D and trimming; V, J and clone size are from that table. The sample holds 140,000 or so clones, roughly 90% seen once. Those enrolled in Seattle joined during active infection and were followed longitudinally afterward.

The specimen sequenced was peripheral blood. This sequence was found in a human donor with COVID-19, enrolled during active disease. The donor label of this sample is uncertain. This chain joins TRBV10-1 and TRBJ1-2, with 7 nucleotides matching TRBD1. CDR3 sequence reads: CASSPGGEHGYTF. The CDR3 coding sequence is TGCGCCAGCAGTCCAGGGGGAGAACATGGCTACACCTTC.